The 15 T cell receptor beta chains below were found in one sample sequenced in a study of cytomegalovirus exposure and HLA in healthy donors. This PCR relied on a set of 60 Vbeta primers and 13 Jbeta primers. The protocol was immunoSEQ multiplex PCR, while the TCRdb copy is restricted to in-frame clones and leaves out a portion. The repertoire shows tens of thousands of clones; the top ten hold around 1.1%. Sequencing was done on a sample of PBMCs. The receptors were sampled from a woman aged 25 to 39 in good health and CMV-seronegative.

For the CDR3, the DNA is TGTGCCAGCAGTGGCTCCATGACAGCCGCCTACGAGCAGTACTTC. This encodes CASSGSMTAAYEQYF. The chain has TRBV6-1 and TRBJ2-7; perhaps TRBD1 as D (5 bases). The germline gives CDR1 MNHNS, CDR2 SASEGT. The V gene lost 4 bases and the J gene lost 2 bases, with 15 bases spanning the gap. This CDR3 has 15 residues.

The chain joins TRBV5-1 to TRBJ2-5; the match to TRBD1 covers 10 bases. CDR1 and CDR2 (germline): SGHRS, YFSETQ. J gave up 8 bases and V 4 bases, and 5 bases lay outside the gene matches. There are 13 residues in the CDR3. The CDR3 DNA reads as TGCGCCAGCAGCCCTGGACAGGGGGTAACCCAGTACTTC. Translating it yields CASSPGQGVTQYF.

The rearrangement uses TRBV4-1 and TRBJ1-2, with 9 bases that match TRBD1. CDR1 is MGHRA, CDR2 YSYEKL, per germline. The CDR3 runs 16 residues. V lost 5 bases and J lost 4; bases outside the gene matches: 11. The CDR3 nucleotides are TGCGCCAGCAGCGAACCCGGGGGGACAGGGTTCTATGGCTACACCTTC. Residues: CASSEPGGTGFYGYTF.

This chain connects TRBV7-6 to TRBJ2-7, with TRBD2 as a possible D gene (5 bases). V dropped 4 bases and J dropped 5 bases, with 18 bases sitting between them. The CDR3 has 15 amino acids. Per germline, CDR1 SGHVS and CDR2 FNYEAQ. The CDR3 loop reads CASSSSPNGIHEQYF. DNA of the CDR3: TGTGCCAGCAGCTCCTCTCCTAACGGGATCCACGAGCAGTACTTC.

The V and J genes are TRBV28 and TRBJ1-2; TRBD1 agrees at 8 bases. Per germline, CDR1 MDHEN and CDR2 SYDVKM. V lost 3 bases to trimming and J lost 8 bases; unmatched junction nucleotides: 5. The CDR3 is 13 residues long. DNA for the CDR3: TGTGCCAGCAGTTTCCCCGGACAGGGAGGCTACACCTTC. Its protein is CASSFPGQGGYTF.

A word on this clone: At the DNA level, this CDR3 is encoded by other sequences in the same sample as well. The V and J genes are TRBV7-6 and TRBJ2-1, with a tentative D call TRBD2 (5 bases). The V and J ends lost 5 bases and 5 bases respectively, with 10 bases between them. The CDR3 sequence is 13 residues long. Germline V gene lookup returns CDR1 SGHVS and CDR2 FNYEAQ. CDR3 region: CASSLNGDNEQFF. CDR3 bases: TGTGCCAGCAGCCTAAACGGGGACAATGAGCAGTTCTTC. Drawing the rest from reference TRBV7-6 and TRBJ2-1, the complete variable domain is GAGVSQSPRYKVTKRGQDVALRCDPISGHVSLYWYRQALGQGPEFLTYFNYEAQQDKSGLPNDRFSAERPEGSISTLTIQRTEQRDSAMYRCASSLNGDNEQFFGPGTRLTVL.

J is TRBJ1-2 and V is TRBV5-1, with TRBD1 matching over 7 bases. J lost 4 bases, V lost 3 bases, and 0 bases had no gene match. Looked up from germline, CDR1 is SGHRS and CDR2 is YFSETQ. The CDR3 is 12 residues long. This CDR3 reads CASSSGGYGYTF. DNA for the CDR3: TGCGCCAGCAGCTCAGGGGGCTATGGCTACACCTTC.

The CDR3 reads CASSPLKGDSTYNEQFF. The CDR3 DNA is TGTGCCAGCAGCCCCCTAAAGGGAGACTCCACCTACAATGAGCAGTTCTTC. The chain has TRBV14 and TRBJ2-1; tentative D call: TRBD2 (5 bases). V was cut by 4 bases and J by 2 bases, with 18 bases left in between. Germline assignment: CDR1 SGHDN and CDR2 FVKESK. The CDR3 totals 17 residues.

The rearrangement uses TRBV7-8 and TRBJ2-7, with D unresolved. Germline V gene lookup returns CDR1 SGHVS and CDR2 FQNEAQ. This CDR3 has 12 residues. Trimming removed 5 bases at V and 3 bases at J, with 8 bases between. The CDR3 loop reads CASSTQDYEQYF. The CDR3 bases are TGTGCCAGCAGCACGCAGGACTACGAGCAGTACTTC.

As for this clone: One end of the junction fails to match germline, which may point to a read error. The V call is TRBV4-1, the J call TRBJ1-2; TRBD1 aligns across 7 bases. The CDR3 covers 15 residues. Germline V gene lookup returns CDR1 MGHRA and CDR2 YSYEKL. The DNA for the CDR3 is TGCGCCAGCAGCCAAGAGGACAGGACTAAATATGGCTACACCTTC. This sequence encodes CASSQEDRTKYGYTF.

The V call is TRBV14, the J call TRBJ2-2; TRBD1 is a possible D gene (6 bases). V was clipped by 0 bases and J by 8 bases, with 13 bases between them. This CDR3 comprises 15 residues. Looked up from germline, CDR1 is SGHDN and CDR2 is FVKESK. The CDR3 bases are TGTGCCAGCAGCCAAGATCCCCAGGGGAAAGGGGAGCTGTTTTTT. Protein: CASSQDPQGKGELFF.

The genes are TRBV7-9 and TRBJ1-6; 9 nucleotides line up with TRBD1. This CDR3 has 15 amino acids. J lost 10 bases, V lost 3 bases, and 7 bases had no gene match. Looked up from germline, CDR1 is SEHNR and CDR2 is FQNEAQ (reference sequence). The CDR3 DNA follows: TGTGCCAGCAGCTTGGGACAGGGTATTGGATCACCCCTCCACTTT. Translated, it gives CASSLGQGIGSPLHF.

The chain carries TRBV7-6 and TRBJ2-2, with TRBD2 identical over 7 bases. There are 14 residues in the CDR3. V was pared by 1 base and J by 7 bases, with 3 bases of the junction left unmatched. CDR1 SGHVS and CDR2 FNYEAQ come from the germline V gene. The CDR3 region has the DNA TGTGCCAGCAGCTTAGTCGGGGGGAGCGGGGAGCTGTTTTTT. This translates into CASSLVGGSGELFF.

This chain connects TRBV6-6 to TRBJ1-4; D gene unclear. Trimming shortened V by 7 bases and J by 3 bases, and 15 bases separated the two germline ends. Germline CDR1 reads MNHNY; CDR2 reads SVGAGI (reference sequence). This CDR3 comprises 15 residues. In DNA form, the CDR3 reads TGTGCCAGCACCGATATATCGGGGTCTAATGAAAAACTGTTTTTT. Amino acid sequence: CASTDISGSNEKLFF.

The CDR3 loop reads CASSALVEWTGANEQFF. The CDR3 DNA sequence: TGTGCCAGCAGCGCTCTTGTCGAGTGGACAGGGGCTAATGAGCAGTTCTTC. The chain combines TRBV7-9 with TRBJ2-1, with 9 bases fitting TRBD1. V shed 5 bases and J 7 bases; nucleotides not matched to a gene: 15. The germline V gene has CDR1 SEHNR and CDR2 FQNEAQ (reference sequence). The CDR3 spans 17 residues.